One TCR beta chain is described in this entry. V lost 6 bases and J 1 base, leaving 11 bases between the germline ends. The CDR3 sequence is 14 residues long. Per germline, CDR1 LNHDA and CDR2 SQIVND (reference sequence). Original handling: Amplification of reference gene primers provided the estimated nucleated cell counts. TCRdb's copy holds only in-frame clones and misses some; the assay was immunoSEQ multiplex PCR. The V and J calls and clone size come from that table; D and trimming were worked out from the DNA. Of 100,000 or so clones listed, around 84% were seen once; the top ten hold approximately 15%. This specimen belongs to a study of blood T cell repertoires in COVID-19. Study summary: Researchers got acute and convalescent COVID-19 samples from the United States, Italy and Spain. The cDNA or gDNA used as material had been derived from T cells, B-cell-depleted T cells, or PBMCs.

The chain combines TRBV19 with TRBJ2-3; no reliable D call. Sequences were obtained from peripheral blood. The sequence was obtained from a woman of 80 years or more with acute or convalescent COVID-19. The CDR3 DNA reads as TGTGCCAGTAGATCCCTGAGCGGCACAGATACGCAGTATTTT. The encoded protein is CASRSLSGTDTQYF.